The 11 T cell receptor beta chains reported below all come from one sample, sequenced in a study of blood T cells in healthy people across ages. Primers used in a second PCR of about 6 to 11 cycles were a sample-barcoded 5' primer and a J-beta primer mix. TCRdb processed the 5' RACE reads anew with MiXCR; each CDR3 protein has one entry. The sample has 550,000 to 650,000 distinct CDR3 sequences; about 26% are singletons. These data were also reused for a study on T cells of mothers and their children.

The sample was blood. The receptors originated from a boy aged 2-9 years in good health.

A few counts support this clonotype. The J gene is TRBJ2-7, the V gene TRBV11-2; D not resolved. From germline, CDR1 is SGHAT and CDR2 FQNNGV. The CDR3 extends over 14 amino acids. Trimming left V 5 bases short and J 2 bases short, with 13 bases between. CDR3 residues: CASSLGDLTYEQYF. CDR3 in DNA: TGTGCCAGCAGCCTTGGGGATCTCACCTACGAGCAGTACTTC. Based on the CDR3 plus reference TRBV11-2 and TRBJ2-7, the full variable domain is EAGVAQSPRYKIIEKRQSVAFWCNPISGHATLYWYQQILGQGPKLLIQFQNNGVVDDSQLPKDRFSAERLKGVDSTLKIQPAKLEDSAVYLCASSLGDLTYEQYFGPGTRLTVT.

This clonotype was seen a few times. A junction boundary mismatches the germline segment, possibly from a read error. The chain links TRBV20-1 to TRBJ2-1; D may be TRBD1 or TRBD2 (5 bases each). Germline V gene sequence: CDR1 DFQATT, CDR2 SNEGSKA (reference sequence). CDR3 size: 13 residues. The CDR3 bases are TGCAGTGCTCGACTCGACTCCGGGACCCAGGAGTACTTC. Its protein is CSARLDSGTQEYF.

The gene calls are TRBV6-1 and TRBJ2-1; 8 nucleotides agree with TRBD2. The trim removed 2 bases at V and 3 bases at J, leaving 6 bases unmatched. Looked up from germline, CDR1 is MNHNS and CDR2 is SASEGT. The CDR3 is 16 residues long. The CDR3 DNA sequence: TGTGCCAGCAGTGAATTGCCAGCGGGGGTCTACAATGAGCAGTTCTTC. It encodes CASSELPAGVYNEQFF.

The V call is TRBV4-3, the J call TRBJ1-5; D not resolved. V shed 3 bases and J shed 7 bases, with 13 bases lying between them. The CDR3 is made up of 14 amino acids. Germline V gene sequence: CDR1 LGHNA, CDR2 YSLEER. The CDR3 reads CASSQRASEQPQHF. The CDR3 DNA sequence: TGCGCCAGCAGCCAGAGGGCTTCGGAACAGCCCCAGCATTTT.

Remarks on this clonotype: A read error may account for a junction end that differs from germline. The genes are TRBV20-1 and TRBJ2-6, with a possible D match to TRBD2 (6 bases). CDR3 length equals 13 residues. Germline CDR1 reads DFQATT; CDR2 reads SNEGSKA (reference sequence). CDR3 sequence: CSAIVPGVNVLTF. CDR3 nucleotides: TGCAGTGCAATTGTTCCGGGGGTCAACGTCCTGACTTTC.

The CDR3 region has the DNA TGCAGCGTCCAGAGTACCGGGAGCTATGGCTACACCTTC. It yields the protein CSVQSTGSYGYTF. The V call is TRBV29-1, the J call TRBJ1-2; no firm D call. This CDR3 region has 13 residues. From germline, CDR1 is SQVTM and CDR2 ANQGSEA. The germline V and J ends were trimmed by 6 bases and 4 bases, with 15 bases remaining between them. Looking up the rest from reference TRBV29-1 and TRBJ1-2 gives the full variable domain: SAVISQKPSRDICQRGTSLTIQCQVDSQVTMMFWYRQQPGQSLTLIATANQGSEATYESGFVIDKFPISRPNLTFSTLTVSNMSPEDSSIYLCSVQSTGSYGYTFGSGTRLTVV.

This clonotype was detected a few times. This rearrangement joins TRBV27 to TRBJ1-2; unclear D gene. There are 13 residues in the CDR3. Germline V gene lookup returns CDR1 MNHEY and CDR2 SMNVEV (reference sequence). The germline V and J ends were trimmed by 7 bases and 3 bases, with 12 bases remaining between them. The DNA for the CDR3 is TGTGCCAGCAACGGGCCGACCCACTATGGCTACACCTTC. Translation gives CASNGPTHYGYTF.

J is TRBJ2-2 and V is TRBV7-9, with D hard to call. V gave up 4 bases and J gave up 2 bases, with 8 bases separating them. The CDR3 has 14 amino acids. CDR1 SEHNR and CDR2 FQNEAQ come from the germline V gene (reference sequence). The CDR3 coding sequence is TGTGCCAGCAGCTACACGGAAAACACCGGGGAGCTGTTTTTT. It is translated as CASSYTENTGELFF.

The chain carries TRBV5-1 and TRBJ2-5; the match to TRBD2 covers 12 bases. This CDR3 is built from 16 residues. V was clipped by 2 bases and J by 5 bases; unmatched bases: 7. Germline V gene sequence: CDR1 SGHRS, CDR2 YFSETQ. The CDR3 reads CASSFMTSGGLETQYF. CDR3 DNA sequence: TGCGCCAGCAGCTTTATGACTAGCGGGGGTCTGGAGACCCAGTACTTC.

V and J are TRBV5-1 and TRBJ1-1; D may be TRBD1 (5 bases). Trimming shortened V by 4 bases and J by 6 bases, and 13 bases separated the two germline ends. CDR3 length: 13 residues. CDR1 and CDR2 from the germline V gene are SGHRS and YFSETQ. The CDR3 loop reads CASSNQGTPEAFF. The CDR3 DNA sequence: TGCGCCAGCAGCAACCAGGGTACCCCTGAAGCTTTCTTT.

The chain couples TRBV10-3 to TRBJ2-5, with no clear D. V lost 5 bases and J 2 bases, leaving 6 bases between the germline ends. Germline lookup yields CDR1 ENHRY and CDR2 SYGVKD. The CDR3 totals 12 residues. The chain's CDR3 is CAISSEQETQYF. The CDR3 DNA reads as TGTGCCATCAGTTCTGAACAAGAGACCCAGTACTTC.